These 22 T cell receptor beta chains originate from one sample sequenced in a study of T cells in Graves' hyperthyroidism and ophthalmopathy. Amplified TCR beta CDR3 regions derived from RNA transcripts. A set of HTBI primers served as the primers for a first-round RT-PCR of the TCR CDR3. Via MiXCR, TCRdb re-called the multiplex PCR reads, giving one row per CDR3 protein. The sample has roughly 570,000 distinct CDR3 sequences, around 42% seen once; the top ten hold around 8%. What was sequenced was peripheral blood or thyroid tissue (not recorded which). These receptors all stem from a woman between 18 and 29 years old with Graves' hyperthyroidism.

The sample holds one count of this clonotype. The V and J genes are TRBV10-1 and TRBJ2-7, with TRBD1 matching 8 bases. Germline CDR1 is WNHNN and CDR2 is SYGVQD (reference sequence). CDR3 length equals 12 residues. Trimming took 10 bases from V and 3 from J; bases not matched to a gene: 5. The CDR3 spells CAKPQGDYEQYF. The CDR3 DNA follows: TGCGCCAAACCACAGGGGGACTACGAGCAGTACTTC.

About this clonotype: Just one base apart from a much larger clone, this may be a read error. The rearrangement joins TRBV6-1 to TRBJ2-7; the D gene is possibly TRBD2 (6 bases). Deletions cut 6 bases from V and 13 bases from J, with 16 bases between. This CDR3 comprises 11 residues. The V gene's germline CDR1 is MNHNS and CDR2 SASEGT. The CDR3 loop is CASSNGGMVYF. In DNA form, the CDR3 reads TGTGCCAGCAGCAATGGCGGGATGGTTTACTTC.

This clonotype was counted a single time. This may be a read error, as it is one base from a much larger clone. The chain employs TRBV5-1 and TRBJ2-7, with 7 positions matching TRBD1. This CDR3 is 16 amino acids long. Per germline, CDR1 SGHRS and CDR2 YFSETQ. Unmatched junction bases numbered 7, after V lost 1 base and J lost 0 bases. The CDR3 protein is CASSLIPGQNSYEQYF. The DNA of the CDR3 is TGCGCCAGCAGCTTGATACCGGGACAGAACTCCTACGAGCAGTACTTC.

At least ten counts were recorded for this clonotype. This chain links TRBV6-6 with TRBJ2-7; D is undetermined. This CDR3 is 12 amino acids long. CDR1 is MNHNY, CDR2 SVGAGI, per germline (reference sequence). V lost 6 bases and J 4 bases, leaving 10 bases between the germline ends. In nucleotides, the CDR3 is TGTGCCAGCAGACTACACCCTTACGAGCAGTACTTC. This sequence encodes CASRLHPYEQYF.

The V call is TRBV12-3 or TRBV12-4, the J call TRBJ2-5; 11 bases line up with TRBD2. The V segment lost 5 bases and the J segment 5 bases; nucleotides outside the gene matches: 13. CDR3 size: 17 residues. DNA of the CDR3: TGTGCCAGCAGTGCTGGGACTAGCGGATCCCTTGTGGAGACCCAGTACTTC. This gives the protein CASSAGTSGSLVETQYF.

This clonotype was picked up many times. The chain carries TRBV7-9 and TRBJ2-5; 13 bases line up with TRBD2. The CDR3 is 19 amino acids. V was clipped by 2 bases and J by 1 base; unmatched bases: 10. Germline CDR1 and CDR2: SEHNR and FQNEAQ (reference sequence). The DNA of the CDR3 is TGTGCCAGCAGCTTATATAGACTAGCGGGAGGTCCTTTCCAAGAGACCCAGTACTTC. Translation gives CASSLYRLAGGPFQETQYF.

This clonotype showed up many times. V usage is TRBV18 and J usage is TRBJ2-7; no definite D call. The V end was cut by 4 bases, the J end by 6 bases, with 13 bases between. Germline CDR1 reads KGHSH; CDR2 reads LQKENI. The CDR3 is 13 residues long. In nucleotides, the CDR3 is TGTGCCAGCTCACATGACGAGGAAAGCGAGCAGTACTTC. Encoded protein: CASSHDEESEQYF.

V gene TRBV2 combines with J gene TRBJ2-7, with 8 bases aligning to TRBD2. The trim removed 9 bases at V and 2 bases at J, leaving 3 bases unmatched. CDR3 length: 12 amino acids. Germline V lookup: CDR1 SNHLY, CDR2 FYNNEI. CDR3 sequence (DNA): TGTGCCAGTTTCGGGGGGGCCTACGAGCAGTACTTC. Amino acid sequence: CASFGGAYEQYF.

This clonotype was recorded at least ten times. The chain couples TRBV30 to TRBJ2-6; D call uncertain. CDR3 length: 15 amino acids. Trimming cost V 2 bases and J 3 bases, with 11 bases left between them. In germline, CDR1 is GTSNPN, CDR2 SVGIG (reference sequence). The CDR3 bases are TGTGCCTGGAGTCCCAAGACTGGTGGGGCCAACGTCCTGACTTTC. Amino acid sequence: CAWSPKTGGANVLTF.

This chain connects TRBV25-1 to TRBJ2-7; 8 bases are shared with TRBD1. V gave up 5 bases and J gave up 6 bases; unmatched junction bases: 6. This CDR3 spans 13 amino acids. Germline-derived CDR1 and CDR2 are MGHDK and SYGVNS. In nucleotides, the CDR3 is TGTGCCAGCAGTCCTCGCAGGGGGCCCGAGCAGTACTTC. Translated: CASSPRRGPEQYF.

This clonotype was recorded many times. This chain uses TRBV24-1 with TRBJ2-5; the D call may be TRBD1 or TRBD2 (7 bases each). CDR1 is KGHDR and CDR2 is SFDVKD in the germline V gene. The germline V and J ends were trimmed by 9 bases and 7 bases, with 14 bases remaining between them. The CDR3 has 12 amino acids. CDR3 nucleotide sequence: TGTGCCACCGAGACAGGGAGGGGGACCCAGTACTTC. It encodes CATETGRGTQYF.

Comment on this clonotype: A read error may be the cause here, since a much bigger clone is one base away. DNA for the CDR3: TGTGCCAGCAGTTACGACAGAAGCCCAAACATCATATATTTT. Its translation is CASSYDRSPNIIYF. The chain links TRBV6-5 to TRBJ1-3; weak D call: TRBD1 (5 bases). Germline loops: CDR1 MNHEY, CDR2 SVGAGI. The CDR3 has 14 residues.

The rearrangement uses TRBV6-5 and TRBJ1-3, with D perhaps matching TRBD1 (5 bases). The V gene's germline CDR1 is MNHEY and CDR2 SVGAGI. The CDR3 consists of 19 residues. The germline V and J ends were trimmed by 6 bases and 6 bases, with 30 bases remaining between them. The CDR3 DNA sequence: TGTGCCAGCAGCGAGTCCGGGACGGGGTACCTTCCGTCGGCAAACACCATATATTTT. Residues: CASSESGTGYLPSANTIYF.

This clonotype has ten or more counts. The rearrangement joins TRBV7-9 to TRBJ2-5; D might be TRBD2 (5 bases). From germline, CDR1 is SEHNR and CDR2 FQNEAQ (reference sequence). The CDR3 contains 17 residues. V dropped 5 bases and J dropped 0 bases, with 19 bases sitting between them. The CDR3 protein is CASSRGIGKGNQETQYF. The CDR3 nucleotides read TGTGCCAGCAGCCGAGGGATAGGAAAGGGCAACCAAGAGACCCAGTACTTC.

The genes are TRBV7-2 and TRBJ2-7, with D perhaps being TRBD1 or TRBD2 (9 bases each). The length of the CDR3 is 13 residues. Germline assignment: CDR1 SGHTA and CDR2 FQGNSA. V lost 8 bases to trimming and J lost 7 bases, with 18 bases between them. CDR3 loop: CASLAGQGNEQYF. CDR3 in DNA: TGTGCCAGCCTAGCGGGACAGGGCAATGAGCAGTACTTC.

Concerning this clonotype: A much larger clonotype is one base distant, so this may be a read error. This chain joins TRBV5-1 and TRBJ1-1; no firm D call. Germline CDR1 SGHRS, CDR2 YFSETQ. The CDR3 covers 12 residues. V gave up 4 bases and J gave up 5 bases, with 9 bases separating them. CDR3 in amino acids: CASSAKGTEAFF. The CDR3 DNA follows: TGCGCCAGCAGCGCCAAGGGAACTGAAGCTTTCTTT.

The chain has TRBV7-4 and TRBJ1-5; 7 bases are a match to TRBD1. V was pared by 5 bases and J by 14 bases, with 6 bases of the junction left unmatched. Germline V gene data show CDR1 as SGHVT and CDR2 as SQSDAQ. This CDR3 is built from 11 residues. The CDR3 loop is CASSPGTDEHF. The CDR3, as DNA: TGTGCCAGCAGCCCAGGGACAGACGAGCATTTT.

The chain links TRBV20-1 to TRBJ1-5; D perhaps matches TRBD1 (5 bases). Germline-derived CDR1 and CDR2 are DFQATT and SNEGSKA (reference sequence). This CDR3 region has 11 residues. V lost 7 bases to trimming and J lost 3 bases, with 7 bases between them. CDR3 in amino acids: CSGQLNQPQHF. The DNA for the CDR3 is TGCAGTGGACAGCTCAATCAGCCCCAGCATTTT.

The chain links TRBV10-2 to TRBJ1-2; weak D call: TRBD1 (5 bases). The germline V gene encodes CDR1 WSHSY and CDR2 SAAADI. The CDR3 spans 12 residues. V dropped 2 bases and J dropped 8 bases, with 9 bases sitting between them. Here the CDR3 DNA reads TGCGCCAGCAGTGAGCCAGGGAAAGGCTACACCTTC. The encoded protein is CASSEPGKGYTF.

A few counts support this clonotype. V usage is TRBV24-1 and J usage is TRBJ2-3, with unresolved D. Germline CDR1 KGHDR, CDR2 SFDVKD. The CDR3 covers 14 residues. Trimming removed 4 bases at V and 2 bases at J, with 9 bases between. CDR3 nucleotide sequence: TGTGCCACCAGTGAACACTCGATCACAGATACGCAGTATTTT. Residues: CATSEHSITDTQYF.

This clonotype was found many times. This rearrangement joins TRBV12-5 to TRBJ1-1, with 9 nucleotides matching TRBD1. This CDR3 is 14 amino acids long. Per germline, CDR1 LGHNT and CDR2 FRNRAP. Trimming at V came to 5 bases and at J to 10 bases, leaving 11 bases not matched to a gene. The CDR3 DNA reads TGTGCTAGTGGTCTAAGGGAACAGGGGGCCGCAGCTTTCTTT. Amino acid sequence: CASGLREQGAAAFF.

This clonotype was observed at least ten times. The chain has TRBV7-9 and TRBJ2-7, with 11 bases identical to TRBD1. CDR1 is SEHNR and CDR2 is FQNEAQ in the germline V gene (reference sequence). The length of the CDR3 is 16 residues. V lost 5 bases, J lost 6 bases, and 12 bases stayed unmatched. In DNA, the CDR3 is TGTGCCAGCAGCCTACTTACCGGGACAGGGGGTATCGAGCAGTACTTC. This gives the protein CASSLLTGTGGIEQYF.